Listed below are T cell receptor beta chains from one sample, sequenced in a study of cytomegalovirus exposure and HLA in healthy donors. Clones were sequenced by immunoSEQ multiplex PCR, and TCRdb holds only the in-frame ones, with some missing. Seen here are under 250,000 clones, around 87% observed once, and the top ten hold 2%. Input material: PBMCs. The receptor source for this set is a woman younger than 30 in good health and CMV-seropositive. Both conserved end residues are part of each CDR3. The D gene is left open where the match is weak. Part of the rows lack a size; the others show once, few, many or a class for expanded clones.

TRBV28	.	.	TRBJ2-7	CASSFGWYEQYF	TGTGCCAGCAGCTTCGGGTGGTACGAGCAGTACTTC
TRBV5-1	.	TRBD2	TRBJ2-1	CASRGTSVDNEQFF	TGCGCCAGCAGAGGGACTAGTGTTGACAATGAGCAGTTCTTC
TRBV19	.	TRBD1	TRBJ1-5	CASSFATWTGPNQPQHF	TGTGCCAGTAGTTTTGCAACCTGGACAGGGCCCAATCAGCCCCAGCATTTT
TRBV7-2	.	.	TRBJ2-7	CASAPDSYEQYF	TGTGCCAGCGCCCCGGACAGCTACGAGCAGTACTTC
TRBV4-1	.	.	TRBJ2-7	CASSQVGLGHEQYF	TGCGCCAGCAGCCAAGTGGGTTTGGGCCACGAGCAGTACTTC
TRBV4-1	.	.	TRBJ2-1	CASSHPTRGRGNEQFF	TGCGCCAGCAGCCATCCTACTAGAGGGAGGGGGAATGAGCAGTTCTTC
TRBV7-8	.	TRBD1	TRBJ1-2	CASSLAGGGYGYTF	TGTGCCAGCAGCTTAGCAGGGGGCGGCTATGGCTACACCTTC
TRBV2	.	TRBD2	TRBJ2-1	CASSDRLAGYNEQFF	TGTGCCAGCAGTGATCGACTAGCGGGGTACAATGAGCAGTTCTTC
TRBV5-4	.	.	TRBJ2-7	CASSLEAVGPGSYLYEQYF	TGTGCCAGCAGCTTGGAGGCTGTCGGTCCGGGGAGCTATCTTTACGAGCAGTACTTC
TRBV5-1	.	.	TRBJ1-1	CASSEGRGTEAFF	TGCGCCAGCAGCGAAGGACGGGGGACTGAAGCTTTCTTT
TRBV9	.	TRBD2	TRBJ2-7	CASSATSSGRAYEQYF	TGTGCCAGCAGCGCGACGTCTAGCGGGAGGGCCTACGAGCAGTACTTC
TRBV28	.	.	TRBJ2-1	CASISYNEQFF	TGTGCCAGCATATCCTACAATGAGCAGTTCTTC
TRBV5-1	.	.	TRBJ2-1	CASSLEEGSYNEQFF	TGCGCCAGCAGCTTGGAGGAGGGCTCCTACAATGAGCAGTTCTTC
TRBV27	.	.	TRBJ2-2	CASSFSTSRELFF	TGTGCCAGCAGTTTCTCCACTTCCAGGGAGCTGTTTTTT
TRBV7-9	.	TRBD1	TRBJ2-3	CASSPGDRGRDTQYF	TGTGCCAGCAGTCCTGGGGACAGGGGTCGAGATACGCAGTATTTT
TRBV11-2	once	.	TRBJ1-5	CASSLRGGSNQPQHF	TGTGCCAGCAGCTTAAGGGGAGGGAGCAATCAGCCCCAGCATTTT
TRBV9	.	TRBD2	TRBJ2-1	CASSVGLAGDEQFF	TGTGCCAGCAGCGTAGGGCTAGCGGGTGATGAGCAGTTCTTC
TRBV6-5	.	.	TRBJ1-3	CASRPEGFSGNTIYF	TGTGCCAGCAGGCCGGAGGGGTTCTCTGGAAACACCATATATTTT